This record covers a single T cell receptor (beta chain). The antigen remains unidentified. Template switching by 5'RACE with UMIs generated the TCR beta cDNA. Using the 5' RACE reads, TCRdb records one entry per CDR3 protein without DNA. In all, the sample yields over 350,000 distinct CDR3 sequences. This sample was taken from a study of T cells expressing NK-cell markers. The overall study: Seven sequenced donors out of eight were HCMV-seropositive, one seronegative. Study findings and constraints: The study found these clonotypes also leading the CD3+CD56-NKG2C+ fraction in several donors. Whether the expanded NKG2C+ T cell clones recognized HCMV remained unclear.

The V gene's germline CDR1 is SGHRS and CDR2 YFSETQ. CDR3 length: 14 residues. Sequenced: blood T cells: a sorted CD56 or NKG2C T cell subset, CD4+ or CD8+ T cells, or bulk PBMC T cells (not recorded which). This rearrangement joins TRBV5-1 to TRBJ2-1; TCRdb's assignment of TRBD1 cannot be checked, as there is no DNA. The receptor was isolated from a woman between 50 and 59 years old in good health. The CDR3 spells CASSPRDTTNEQFF.